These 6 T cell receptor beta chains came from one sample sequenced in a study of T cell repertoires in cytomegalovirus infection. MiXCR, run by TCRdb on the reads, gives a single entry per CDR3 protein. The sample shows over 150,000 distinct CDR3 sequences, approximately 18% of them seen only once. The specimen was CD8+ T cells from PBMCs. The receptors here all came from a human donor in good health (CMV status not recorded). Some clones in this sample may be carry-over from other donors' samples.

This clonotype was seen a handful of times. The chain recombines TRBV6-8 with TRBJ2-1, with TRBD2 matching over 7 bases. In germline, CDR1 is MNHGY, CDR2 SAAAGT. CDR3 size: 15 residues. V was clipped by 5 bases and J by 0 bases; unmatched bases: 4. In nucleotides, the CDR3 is TGTGCCAGCAGTATGGGCGGGGGCTCCTACAATGAGCAGTTCTTC. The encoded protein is CASSMGGGSYNEQFF.

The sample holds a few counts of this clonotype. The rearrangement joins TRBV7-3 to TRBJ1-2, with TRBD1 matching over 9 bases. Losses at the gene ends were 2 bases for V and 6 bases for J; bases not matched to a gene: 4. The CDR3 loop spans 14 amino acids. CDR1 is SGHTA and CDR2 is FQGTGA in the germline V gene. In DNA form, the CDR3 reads TGTGCCAGCAGCTTATCCCGGACAGGGGATGGCTACACCTTC. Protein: CASSLSRTGDGYTF.

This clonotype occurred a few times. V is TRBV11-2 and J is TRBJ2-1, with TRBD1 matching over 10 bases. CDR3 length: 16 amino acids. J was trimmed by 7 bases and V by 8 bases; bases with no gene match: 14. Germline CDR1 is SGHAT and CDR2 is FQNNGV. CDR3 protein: CASGQRTGGRWNEQFF. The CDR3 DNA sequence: TGTGCCAGCGGTCAAAGGACAGGGGGGCGGTGGAATGAGCAGTTCTTC.

The CDR3 sequence: CASSGTAYNEQFF. In DNA, the CDR3 is TGTGCCAGCAGCGGGACTGCCTACAATGAGCAGTTCTTC. The gene calls are TRBV7-6 and TRBJ2-1, with D tentatively TRBD2 (6 bases). Trimming cost V 5 bases and J 2 bases, with 7 bases left between them. This CDR3 region has 13 residues. The V gene's germline CDR1 is SGHVS and CDR2 FNYEAQ. The full variable domain, completed using reference TRBV7-6 and TRBJ2-1, is GAGVSQSPRYKVTKRGQDVALRCDPISGHVSLYWYRQALGQGPEFLTYFNYEAQQDKSGLPNDRFSAERPEGSISTLTIQRTEQRDSAMYRCASSGTAYNEQFFGPGTRLTVL.

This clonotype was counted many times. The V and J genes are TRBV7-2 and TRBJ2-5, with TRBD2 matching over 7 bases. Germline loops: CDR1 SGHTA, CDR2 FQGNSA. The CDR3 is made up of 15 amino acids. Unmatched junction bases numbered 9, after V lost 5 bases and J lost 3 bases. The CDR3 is CASSRGGVAEETQYF. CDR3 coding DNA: TGTGCCAGCAGCCGGGGAGGGGTAGCAGAAGAGACCCAGTACTTC.

CDR3 in amino acids: CASSLFAGGPQDEQFF. CDR3 bases: TGTGCCAGCAGCTTGTTCGCGGGGGGGCCACAGGATGAGCAGTTCTTC. The rearrangement uses TRBV5-5 and TRBJ2-1; 9 bases are shared with TRBD2. Germline V lookup: CDR1 SGHKS, CDR2 YYEKEE (reference sequence). The J segment lost 8 bases and the V segment lost 1 base, leaving 10 bases of the junction unmatched. The CDR3 loop spans 16 amino acids.